What follows are 15 T cell receptor beta chains derived from one specimen sequenced in a study of cytomegalovirus exposure and HLA in healthy donors. Profiled with immunoSEQ multiplex PCR; TCRdb holds only in-frame clones, not every one. This sample yields under 250,000 clones, of which approximately 82% are seen a single time; about 6% belongs to the top ten. The sequencing sample was made of PBMCs. These receptors were collected from a young woman in good health and CMV-seronegative.

V gene TRBV27 combines with J gene TRBJ2-3; 8 bases are shared with TRBD2. Germline V CDR1 and CDR2: MNHEY, SMNVEV (reference sequence). Trimming at V came to 11 bases and at J to 6 bases, leaving 10 bases not matched to a gene. The CDR3 has 13 amino acids. CDR3 in amino acids: CAVRAGGMDTQYF. CDR3 DNA sequence: TGTGCCGTGCGGGCGGGGGGCATGGATACGCAGTATTTT.

V is TRBV27 and J is TRBJ2-1; 11 bases map to TRBD2. Germline lookup yields CDR1 MNHEY and CDR2 SMNVEV (reference sequence). This CDR3 is 13 amino acids long. V was pared by 5 bases and J by 14 bases, with 8 bases of the junction left unmatched. The CDR3 region has the DNA TGTGCCAGCAGTCCCGACCTAGCGGGGGGAGAGTTCTTC. Protein: CASSPDLAGGEFF.

This clone has a single count. This sequence joins TRBV27 and TRBJ1-1, with 7 bases that match TRBD1. Trimming cost V 5 bases and J 2 bases; bases outside gene matches: 8. This CDR3 spans 15 amino acids. CDR1 and CDR2 (germline): MNHEY, SMNVEV (reference sequence). The CDR3 region has the DNA TGTGCCAGCAGTCGGGACAGCCGATCCAACACTGAAGCTTTCTTT. As protein: CASSRDSRSNTEAFF.

The rearrangement uses TRBV11-2 and TRBJ1-1; D not resolved. Trimming shortened V by 4 bases and J by 6 bases, and 9 bases separated the two germline ends. CDR1 is SGHAT, CDR2 FQNNGV, per germline. CDR3 size: 12 residues. The DNA for the CDR3 is TGTGCCAGCAGCTCTTCATCTCCTGAAGCTTTCTTT. Residues: CASSSSSPEAFF.

A note on this clone: Relative to the germline gene, one junction end is altered; a read error may explain this. This chain uses TRBV6-5 with TRBJ1-2; D not resolved. Germline CDR1 reads MNHEY; CDR2 reads SVGAGI. The CDR3 is 14 residues long. The CDR3, as DNA: TGTGCCAGCAGTAACTCCCCGACTTCGAGGGGCTACACCTTC. This codes for CASSNSPTSRGYTF.

The chain is built from TRBV28 and TRBJ2-1; a weak D match, TRBD1 (6 bases). Germline CDR1 MDHEN, CDR2 SYDVKM. The CDR3 extends over 13 amino acids. V was trimmed by 11 bases and J by 9 bases, leaving 20 bases between them. CDR3 DNA: TGTGCCCGCTCAAAAGAACAGGGTGGTGAGCAGTTCTTC. Translated: CARSKEQGGEQFF.

The CDR3 is CASSLVPGLEVNEQFF. DNA of the CDR3: TGTGCCAGCAGCTTAGTGCCGGGACTAGAGGTTAATGAGCAGTTCTTC. This chain connects TRBV7-6 to TRBJ2-1, with 8 bases fitting TRBD2. From germline, CDR1 is SGHVS and CDR2 FNYEAQ. This CDR3 has 16 residues. V was pared by 1 base and J by 7 bases, with 9 bases of the junction left unmatched.

CDR3 sequence (DNA): TGTGCCAGCAGTCGACTAGCGGGAGGGGGCACAGATACGCAGTATTTT. This sequence encodes CASSRLAGGGTDTQYF. V gene TRBV2 combines with J gene TRBJ2-3; 14 nucleotides match TRBD2. V shed 5 bases, J shed 1 base, and the junction held 2 bases outside the gene matches. The CDR3 sequence is 16 residues long. The germline gives CDR1 SNHLY, CDR2 FYNNEI.

This clone was seen a few times. This chain links TRBV6-1 with TRBJ1-1; D is ambiguous. There are 13 residues in the CDR3. Trimming removed 4 bases from V and 0 bases from J, with 6 bases in between. Looked up from germline, CDR1 is MNHNS and CDR2 is SASEGT. CDR3: CASSAQLNTEAFF. CDR3 bases: TGTGCCAGCAGTGCACAGCTGAACACTGAAGCTTTCTTT.

The chain couples TRBV25-1 to TRBJ1-4; unclear D gene. The CDR3 extends over 15 amino acids. Per the germline V gene, CDR1 is MGHDK and CDR2 is SYGVNS. The V end was cut by 3 bases, the J end by 1 base, with 9 bases between. CDR3: CASSDPRETNEKLFF. The CDR3 bases are TGTGCCAGCAGTGATCCTCGGGAAACTAATGAAAAACTGTTTTTT.

The gene calls are TRBV6-1 and TRBJ1-2, with a tentative D call TRBD1 (5 bases). The germline CDR1 and CDR2 sequences are MNHNS and SASEGT. V dropped 2 bases and J dropped 4 bases, with 11 bases sitting between them. CDR3 length equals 14 residues. The CDR3 DNA reads as TGTGCCAGCAGTGAATGGGGCAGCAGCTATGGCTACACCTTC. It encodes CASSEWGSSYGYTF.

The chain is built from TRBV7-2 and TRBJ2-7; D call uncertain. CDR3 length: 13 residues. Trimming left V 5 bases short and J 0 bases short, with 8 bases between. The germline gives CDR1 SGHTA, CDR2 FQGNSA. The CDR3 sequence: CASSRSFSYEQYF. Here the CDR3 DNA reads TGTGCCAGCAGCCGGTCTTTCTCCTACGAGCAGTACTTC.

The rearrangement uses TRBV11-2 and TRBJ2-2; 8 bases are shared with TRBD2. CDR1 is SGHAT, CDR2 FQNNGV, per germline. The CDR3 consists of 17 residues. V lost 5 bases and J lost 3; bases outside the gene matches: 11. The CDR3: CASSLYPSGGDTGELFF. The CDR3 nucleotides read TGTGCCAGCAGCCTTTATCCGAGCGGGGGTGACACCGGGGAGCTGTTTTTT.

The chain joins TRBV29-1 to TRBJ2-5; weak D call: TRBD2 (6 bases). Gene TRBJ2-7 matches the end of the DNA better, so the J call may be wrong. CDR1 is SQVTM, CDR2 ANQGSEA, per germline. There are 16 residues in the CDR3. The CDR3 DNA follows: TGCAGCGTAAGGGCAAACGAAGCTGCGGGGAGCTACGAGCAGTACTTC. As protein: CSVRANEAAGSYEQYF.

J is TRBJ2-7 and V is TRBV6-1, with 10 bases lining up with TRBD1. The CDR3 length is 14 residues. J was trimmed by 4 bases and V by 6 bases; bases with no gene match: 6. In germline, CDR1 is MNHNS, CDR2 SASEGT. This chain's CDR3 is CASRDRGRSYEQYF. The DNA of the CDR3 is TGTGCCAGCAGGGACAGGGGGAGAAGTTACGAGCAGTACTTC.